The T cell receptor beta chain under discussion was sequenced for a study of T cell repertoires in cytomegalovirus infection. Across the whole study: Through public TCR beta signatures, both CMV infection and matching HLA type were indicated. Notes on the study in general: The ex vivo response was dominated by HLA-C-restricted CMV-specific TCR beta clonotypes. Cumulative frequency of public TCR beta families picked out carriers of CMV plus the relevant HLA.

TCRdb reprocessed the reads via MiXCR and lists one record per CDR3 protein. The sample shows approximately 180,000 distinct CDR3 sequences, about 21% of them seen only once. This clonotype came up a few times. Antigen specificity is unknown. V gave up 5 bases and J gave up 3 bases; unmatched junction bases: 12. The CDR3 consists of 16 residues. The germline V gene encodes CDR1 MNHEY and CDR2 SMNVEV (reference sequence). The origin of this receptor is a human donor in good health (CMV status not recorded). Some clones in this sample may be carry-over from other donors' samples. Sequenced material: PBMCs. The chain uses TRBV27 and TRBJ2-7, with 8 bases lining up with TRBD2. As DNA, the CDR3 is TGTGCCAGCAGTCCCCGGGGTAGCGGGGTGGACTACGAGCAGTACTTC. Translation: CASSPRGSGVDYEQYF.